A selection of T cell receptor beta chains follows, all from one sample in a study of PD-1 blockade in mismatch repair-deficient tumors. Some clones are missing from TCRdb's copy, which holds only in-frame ones; the method was immunoSEQ multiplex PCR. Altogether approximately 100,000 clones are present, about 79% being singletons, with the ten largest covering around 5.8%. The specimen was peripheral blood, collected approximately 35 weeks after starting pembrolizumab. The receptors come from an adult with mismatch repair-deficient cancer. CDR3s include the opening cysteine and the closing phenylalanine or tryptophan. A D gene is named only where the DNA matches it firmly. Size is omitted from some rows. Given values are once, few, many or a class for expanded clones.

D	V	J	size	DNA	CDR3
TRBD2	TRBV4-2	TRBJ2-2	NA	TGTGCCAGCAGCCAAGAGATAGCGGGAGCCGGGGAGCTGTTTTTT	CASSQEIAGAGELFF
TRBD2	TRBV19	TRBJ2-1	NA	TGTGCCAGTACGAAACTAGCGGGAGGATACTCCTACAATGAGCAGTTCTTC	CASTKLAGGYSYNEQFF
NA	TRBV6-1	TRBJ1-3	NA	TGTGCCAGCAGTGGGGGTCCTGGAAACACCATATATTTT	CASSGGPGNTIYF
NA	TRBV5-4	TRBJ1-4	NA	TGTGCCAGCAGCATGGGGGAAGCTAATGAAAAACTGTTTTTT	CASSMGEANEKLFF
NA	TRBV28	TRBJ2-7	NA	TGTGCCAGCAGTTTAATTCGGTGGGACGGTACTAAGGACGAGCAGTACTTC	CASSLIRWDGTKDEQYF
NA	TRBV12-5	TRBJ1-3	NA	TGTGCTAGTGGTTCAAGACCCGAGCGCCCAGATAGGCGCACCATATATTTT	CASGSRPERPDRRTIYF
NA	TRBV5-1	TRBJ1-1	NA	TGCGCCAGCAGCTTGGTAGCGAACACTGAAGCTTTCTTT	CASSLVANTEAFF
NA	TRBV30	TRBJ1-5	NA	TGTGCCTGGAGTGAAGACAGATATCAGCCCCAGCATTTT	CAWSEDRYQPQHF
NA	TRBV29-1	TRBJ1-1	NA	TGCAGCGTTGCCAGGGAAACTGAAGCTTTCTTT	CSVARETEAFF
TRBD2	TRBV20-1	TRBJ2-7	few	TGCAGTGCTAGAGGGGGGGGCGAGCAGTACTTC	CSARGGGEQYF
NA	TRBV19	TRBJ2-7	NA	TGTGCCAGTAGCCCGGACTGGTCCTACGAGCAGTACTTC	CASSPDWSYEQYF
TRBD2	TRBV14	TRBJ2-1	NA	TGTGCCAGCAGCCAAGGGGGACTAGCGGCATACCTTGGGGGCTACAATGAGCAGTTCTTC	CASSQGGLAAYLGGYNEQFF
NA	TRBV5-4	TRBJ1-2	NA	TGTGCCAGCAGTTACAGACTAGGTGGGGACTGCACCTTC	CASSYRLGGDCTF
TRBD1	TRBV29-1	TRBJ1-4	few	TGCAGCGTTGAGGGACAGCCGTTCGGGGAAAAACTGTTTTTT	CSVEGQPFGEKLFF
NA	TRBV28	TRBJ1-1	NA	TGTGCCAGCAGCCCCTCCCGGAGAGCTTTCTTT	CASSPSRRAFF
NA	TRBV15	TRBJ2-1	NA	TGTGCCACCAGCAGAGATTGGACCGGTGAGCAGTTCTTC	CATSRDWTGEQFF
NA	TRBV9	TRBJ1-1	NA	TGTGCCAGCAGCGTAGCTGAGAGGAACACTGAAGCTTTCTTT	CASSVAERNTEAFF
NA	TRBV6-5	TRBJ2-7	NA	TGTGCCAGCAGTTACTCCGCCAACTACGAGCAGTACTTC	CASSYSANYEQYF
NA	TRBV19	TRBJ1-1	NA	TGTGCCAGTAGTGTATCCTCTGAAAGCACTGAAGCTTTCTTT	CASSVSSESTEAFF
NA	TRBV27	TRBJ2-7	few	TGTGCCAGCAGTTCGGCAGGGCGGCAGTACTTC	CASSSAGRQYF
NA	TRBV5-4	TRBJ2-7	NA	TGTGCCAGCAGCTTGGGTGGCGGGGCGAACCTCTACGAGCAGTACTTC	CASSLGGGANLYEQYF
NA	TRBV5-1	TRBJ2-1	NA	TGCGCCAGCAGCTTGGTGGCAGGTACCTACAATGAGCAGTTCTTC	CASSLVAGTYNEQFF
NA	TRBV18	TRBJ1-1	NA	TGTGCCAGCTCACCCTCCTTATACAGGGTGAACACTGAAGCTTTCTTT	CASSPSLYRVNTEAFF
NA	TRBV5-1	TRBJ2-7	NA	TGTGCCAGCAGCCAGCTTGGCCCGATAGGGCAGTACTTC	CASSQLGPIGQYF
NA	TRBV6-1	TRBJ1-2	NA	TGTGCCAGCAGTGCCAACGGAGCCTATGGCTACACCTTC	CASSANGAYGYTF
TRBD2	TRBV6-1	TRBJ2-1	NA	TGTGCCAGCAACCCCGCGGGAGTGCCCTACAATGAGCAGTTCTTC	CASNPAGVPYNEQFF
NA	TRBV5-1	TRBJ1-1	NA	TGCGCCAGCAGCTTGGGGGGACAGAACACTGAAGCTTTCTTT	CASSLGGQNTEAFF
NA	TRBV7-2	TRBJ2-1	NA	TGTGCCAGCAGCTTCGACCGGGGGAATTACAATGAGCAGTTCTTC	CASSFDRGNYNEQFF
NA	TRBV9	TRBJ1-2	NA	TGTGCCAGCAGCCATCAAAAGGAGGGCATGGACTATGGCTACACCTTC	CASSHQKEGMDYGYTF
NA	TRBV6-5	TRBJ1-2	few	TGTGCCAGCACCTCAGTTAACAGTAACTATGGCTACACCTTC	CASTSVNSNYGYTF
NA	TRBV5-1	TRBJ1-2	NA	TGCGCCAGCAGCCCGTGGGGGTTAGGCTACACCTTC	CASSPWGLGYTF
NA	TRBV18	TRBJ1-1	NA	TGTGCCAGCTCACCACCGAGGCAGGGGACGAACACTGAAGCTTTCTTT	CASSPPRQGTNTEAFF
NA	TRBV6-5	TRBJ1-2	few	TGTGCCAGCAGTCAGCGCGGGGACGGCTACACCTTC	CASSQRGDGYTF
NA	TRBV5-6	TRBJ2-5	NA	TGTGCCAGCAGCTCCCAGACTGGACATGAGACCCAGTACTTC	CASSSQTGHETQYF
NA	TRBV5-6	TRBJ2-5	NA	TGTGCCAGCAGCCATGGACCCTTGGGGACCCAGTACTTC	CASSHGPLGTQYF
TRBD2	TRBV7-6	TRBJ2-7	NA	TGTGCCAGCAGCTTAGCTAGCGGGAGGGCCTACGAGCAGTACTTC	CASSLASGRAYEQYF